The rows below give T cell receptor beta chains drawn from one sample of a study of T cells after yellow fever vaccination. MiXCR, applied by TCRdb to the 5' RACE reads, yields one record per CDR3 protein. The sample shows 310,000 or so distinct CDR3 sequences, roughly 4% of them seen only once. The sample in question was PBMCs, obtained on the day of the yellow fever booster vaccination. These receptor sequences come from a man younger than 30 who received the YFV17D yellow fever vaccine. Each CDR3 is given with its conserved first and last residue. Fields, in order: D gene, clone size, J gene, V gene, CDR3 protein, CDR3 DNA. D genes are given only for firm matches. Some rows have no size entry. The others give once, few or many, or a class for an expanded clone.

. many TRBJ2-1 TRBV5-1 CASSLDLLGSPWVF TGCGCCAGCAGCTTGGATTTGCTGGGGAGCCCTTGGGTCTTC
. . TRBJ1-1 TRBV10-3 CAISGSGASGAFF TGTGCCATCAGTGGGTCCGGGGCTAGCGGGGCTTTCTTT
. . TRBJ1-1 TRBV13 CASSFRLGNTHTEAFF TGTGCCAGCAGCTTCCGTCTGGGCAATACCCACACTGAAGCTTTCTTT
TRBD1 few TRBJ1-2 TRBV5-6 CASSWDRSRSNGYTF TGTGCCAGCAGCTGGGACAGGTCCAGGTCGAATGGCTACACCTTC
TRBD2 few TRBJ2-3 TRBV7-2 CASSSLAGGELDTQYF TGTGCCAGCAGCTCACTAGCGGGGGGAGAGTTAGATACGCAGTATTTT
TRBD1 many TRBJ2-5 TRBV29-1 CSVVQGAGETQYF TGCAGCGTTGTACAGGGGGCTGGAGAGACCCAGTACTTC
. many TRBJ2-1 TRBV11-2 CASNPTPTTGYNEQFF TGTGCCAGCAACCCAACTCCCACCACAGGGTACAATGAGCAGTTCTTC
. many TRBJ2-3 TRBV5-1 CASSFPGLRHTQYF TGCGCCAGCAGCTTTCCAGGCCTGAGGCATACGCAGTATTTT
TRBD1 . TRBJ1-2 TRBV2 CATVRDRGLNGYTF TGTGCCACAGTCAGGGACAGGGGGCTGAATGGCTACACCTTC
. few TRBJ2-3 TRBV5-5 CASSWGHKSTDTQYF TGTGCCAGCAGCTGGGGACATAAGAGCACAGATACGCAGTATTTT
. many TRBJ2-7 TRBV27 CASSLGSRYEQYF TGTGCCAGCAGTTTAGGCTCGAGGTACGAGCAGTACTTC
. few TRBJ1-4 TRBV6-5 CASSYQPAGRELFF TGTGCCAGCAGTTACCAACCGGCCGGTCGCGAACTGTTTTTT
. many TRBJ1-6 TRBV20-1 CSARVLGTGDSPLHF TGCAGTGCTAGAGTCTTAGGGACCGGGGATTCACCCCTCCACTTT
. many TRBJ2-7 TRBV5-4 CASSLGATNPGEQYF TGTGCCAGCAGCCTGGGGGCGACGAATCCCGGCGAGCAGTACTTC
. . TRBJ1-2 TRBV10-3 CAISQAGDYGYTF TGTGCCATCAGTCAGGCGGGGGACTATGGCTACACCTTC
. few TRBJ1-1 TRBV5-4 CASSPDPDSLMNTEAFF TGTGCCAGCAGCCCCGATCCAGACAGTCTGATGAACACTGAAGCTTTCTTT
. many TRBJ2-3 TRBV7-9 CASSSRPNADTQYF TGTGCCAGCAGCTCAAGGCCTAACGCAGATACGCAGTATTTT
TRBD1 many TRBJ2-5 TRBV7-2 CASSLAKTGVFGETQYF TGTGCCAGCAGCTTAGCGAAAACAGGGGTGTTCGGGGAGACCCAGTACTTC
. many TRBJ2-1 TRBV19 CASSIIWYNEQFF TGTGCCAGTAGTATTATCTGGTACAATGAGCAGTTCTTC
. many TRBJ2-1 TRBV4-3 CASSRPGPAARDEQFF TGCGCCAGCAGCCGACCCGGCCCGGCAGCCCGGGATGAGCAGTTCTTC
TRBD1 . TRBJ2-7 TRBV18 CASSPLTGGNYEQYF TGTGCCAGCTCACCACTCACAGGGGGCAACTACGAGCAGTACTTC
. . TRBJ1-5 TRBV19 CASSIRNQPQHF TGTGCCAGTAGTATCCGGAATCAGCCCCAGCATTTT
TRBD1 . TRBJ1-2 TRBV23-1 CASSQRRTGGKYGYTF TGCGCCAGCAGTCAAAGACGGACAGGGGGAAAGTATGGCTACACCTTC
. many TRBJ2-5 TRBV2 CASSEVIANQETQYF TGTGCCAGCAGTGAAGTGATAGCGAACCAAGAGACCCAGTACTTC
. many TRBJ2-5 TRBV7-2 CASSRRRGQETQYF TGTGCCAGCAGCCGACGGAGGGGCCAAGAGACCCAGTACTTC
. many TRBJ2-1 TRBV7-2 CASSSQGGDNEQFF TGTGCCAGCAGCTCCCAGGGGGGGGACAATGAGCAGTTCTTC
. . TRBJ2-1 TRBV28 CASRLLGSYNEQFF TGTGCCAGCAGGCTACTAGGGTCCTACAATGAGCAGTTCTTC
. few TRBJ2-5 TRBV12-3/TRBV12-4 CASSFEPPRTQYF TGTGCCAGCAGTTTCGAGCCCCCTAGGACCCAGTACTTC
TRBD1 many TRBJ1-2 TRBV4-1 CASSNLGDRADGYTF TGCGCCAGCAGCAACCTTGGGGACAGGGCGGATGGCTACACCTTC
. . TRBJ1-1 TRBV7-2 CASRPGTANTEAFF TGTGCCAGCAGACCAGGGACGGCGAACACTGAAGCTTTCTTT
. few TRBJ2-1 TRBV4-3 CASSQDGLGAYNEQFF TGCGCCAGCAGCCAAGATGGGTTAGGGGCCTACAATGAGCAGTTCTTC
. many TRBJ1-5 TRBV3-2 CASSQYITGINNQPQHF TGTGCCAGCAGCCAATACATCACAGGGATTAACAATCAGCCCCAGCATTTT
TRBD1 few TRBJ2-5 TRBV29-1 CSAPDRGGETQYF TGCAGCGCCCCGGACAGGGGAGGAGAGACCCAGTACTTC
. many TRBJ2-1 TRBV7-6 CASSQLGEQFF TGTGCCAGCAGCCAGCTTGGTGAGCAGTTCTTC
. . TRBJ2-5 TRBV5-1 CASSLAGREWETQYF TGCGCCAGCAGCTTGGCAGGCCGTGAATGGGAGACCCAGTACTTC
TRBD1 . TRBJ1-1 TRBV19 CAKQGPLNTEAFF TGTGCCAAACAGGGGCCGTTGAACACTGAAGCTTTCTTT
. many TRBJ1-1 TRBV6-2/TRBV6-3 CASSYLPTVEAFF TGTGCCAGCAGTTACCTCCCCACTGTGGAAGCTTTCTTT
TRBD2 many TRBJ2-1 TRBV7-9 CASSPPVGLADNEQFF TGTGCCAGCAGCCCCCCGGTCGGGCTAGCGGACAATGAGCAGTTCTTC
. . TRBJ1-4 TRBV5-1 CASSFGPREKLFF TGCGCCAGCAGCTTCGGGCCTCGCGAAAAACTGTTTTTT
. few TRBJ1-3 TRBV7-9 CASRWSGNTIYF TGTGCCAGCAGGTGGTCTGGAAACACCATATATTTT
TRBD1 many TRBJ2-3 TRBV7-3 CASSAGQASDTQYF TGTGCCAGCAGCGCCGGACAGGCCTCAGATACGCAGTATTTT
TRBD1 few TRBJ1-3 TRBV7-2 CASSFRGDRGDTIYF TGTGCCAGCAGCTTTCGTGGGGACAGGGGGGACACCATATATTTT
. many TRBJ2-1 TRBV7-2 CASSPQGLLTVSSYNEQFF TGTGCCAGCAGCCCTCAGGGGCTCCTAACGGTTAGCTCCTACAATGAGCAGTTCTTC
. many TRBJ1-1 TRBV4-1 CASSYPGQSNTEAFF TGCGCCAGCAGCTACCCCGGACAGTCAAACACTGAAGCTTTCTTT
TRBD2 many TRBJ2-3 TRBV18 CASSAGSSGDTQYF TGTGCCAGCTCCGCCGGGTCTAGCGGGGATACGCAGTATTTT
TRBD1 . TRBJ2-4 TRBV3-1 CASSQGIPGQGGIQYF TGTGCCAGCAGCCAAGGAATACCGGGACAGGGAGGCATTCAGTACTTC
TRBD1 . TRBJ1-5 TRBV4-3 CASSQDLDRGWQPQHF TGCGCCAGCAGCCAAGACCTGGACAGGGGTTGGCAGCCCCAGCATTTT
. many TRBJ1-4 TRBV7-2 CASSLGQGREKLFF TGTGCCAGCAGCTTAGGGCAGGGACGCGAAAAACTGTTTTTT
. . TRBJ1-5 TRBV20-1 CSASGRRNQPQHF TGCAGTGCTAGTGGTCGGAGGAATCAGCCCCAGCATTTT
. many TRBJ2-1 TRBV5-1 CASSLFDPAYNEQFF TGCGCCAGCAGCTTGTTTGATCCAGCTTACAATGAGCAGTTCTTC
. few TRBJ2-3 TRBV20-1 CSASSPGPDTQYF TGCAGTGCCTCATCCCCGGGCCCAGATACGCAGTATTTT
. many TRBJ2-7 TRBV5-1 CASSLVQGSYEQYF TGCGCCAGCAGCTTGGTACAGGGCTCCTACGAGCAGTACTTC
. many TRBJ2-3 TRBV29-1 CSVAGSTDTQYF TGCAGCGTTGCCGGGAGCACAGATACGCAGTATTTT
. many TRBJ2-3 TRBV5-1 CASSPIGGASTDTQYF TGCGCCAGCAGCCCGATAGGGGGGGCCAGCACAGATACGCAGTATTTT
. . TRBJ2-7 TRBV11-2 CASSLDPPYGSYEQYF TGTGCCAGCAGCTTAGATCCTCCCTACGGATCCTACGAGCAGTACTTC
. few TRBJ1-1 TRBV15 CATSKTGFNEAFF TGTGCCACCAGCAAGACAGGTTTTAATGAAGCTTTCTTT
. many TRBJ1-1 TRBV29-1 CSVGLRAVMNTEAFF TGCAGCGTTGGACTTCGGGCGGTTATGAACACTGAAGCTTTCTTT
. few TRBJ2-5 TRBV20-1 CSASRGEIEETQYF TGCAGTGCTAGTAGGGGGGAGATTGAAGAGACCCAGTACTTC
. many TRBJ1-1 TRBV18 CASSSRVAGAFF TGTGCCAGCTCATCCAGGGTGGCGGGAGCTTTCTTT
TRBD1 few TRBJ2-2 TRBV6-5 CASIQDDRATGELFF TGTGCCAGCATCCAAGACGACAGGGCCACCGGGGAGCTGTTTTTT